A single sample is the source of the 13 T cell receptor beta chains below, sequenced in a study of shared clonotypes between healthy human individuals. Naivety among CD8 cells was defined by CD45RO negativity and positive CCR7 selection, thereby excluding terminally differentiated effector memory CD45RA+ cells. Some clones are missing from TCRdb's copy, which holds only in-frame ones; the method was immunoSEQ multiplex PCR. The table includes about 590,000 clones, roughly 96% detected once. The sequencing sample was made of naive CD8+ T cells sorted from blood. The receptors were gathered from a woman aged 30 to 39 in good health.

This chain joins TRBV4-1 and TRBJ2-5; D remains unclear. The germline V and J ends were trimmed by 4 bases and 5 bases, with 14 bases remaining between them. This CDR3 has 14 amino acids. Germline loops: CDR1 MGHRA, CDR2 YSYEKL. Here the CDR3 DNA reads TGCGCCAGCAGCCCCCGGGTCGACAAGGAGACCCAGTACTTC. This translates into CASSPRVDKETQYF.

This sequence joins TRBV7-2 and TRBJ2-1, with D perhaps matching TRBD2 (6 bases). The CDR3 consists of 16 residues. Deletions cut 0 bases from V and 0 bases from J, with 9 bases between. Per germline, CDR1 SGHTA and CDR2 FQGNSA. The CDR3 nucleotides are TGTGCCAGCAGCTTAGCCCGGGGGAGCTCCTACAATGAGCAGTTCTTC. Residues: CASSLARGSSYNEQFF.

V usage is TRBV18 and J usage is TRBJ2-7; 11 positions agree with TRBD2. CDR3 length: 15 residues. Per the germline V gene, CDR1 is KGHSH and CDR2 is LQKENI. V shed 2 bases and J 0 bases; nucleotides not matched to a gene: 0. The CDR3 bases are TGTGCCAGCTCACCAACTAGCGGGAGCTCCTACGAGCAGTACTTC. This encodes CASSPTSGSSYEQYF.

V and J are TRBV2 and TRBJ2-3, with D unresolved. CDR1 and CDR2 (germline): SNHLY, FYNNEI. Trimming left V 6 bases short and J 1 base short, with 11 bases between. This CDR3 comprises 14 residues. CDR3 DNA sequence: TGTGCCAGCAGGATCGTGGCGGGCACAGATACGCAGTATTTT. Amino acids: CASRIVAGTDTQYF.

The rearrangement joins TRBV19 to TRBJ1-1, with D perhaps matching TRBD1 (6 bases). Germline V CDR1 and CDR2: LNHDA, SQIVND (reference sequence). V dropped 3 bases and J dropped 8 bases, with 16 bases sitting between them. CDR3 size: 14 residues. In nucleotides, the CDR3 is TGTGCCAGTAGTATGGGGGGGCCTTATGCCGAAGCTTTCTTT. This gives the protein CASSMGGPYAEAFF.

This sequence joins TRBV27 and TRBJ2-7; the match to TRBD2 covers 7 bases. Germline assignment: CDR1 MNHEY and CDR2 SMNVEV (reference sequence). Trimming at V came to 5 bases and at J to 3 bases, leaving 10 bases not matched to a gene. There are 15 residues in the CDR3. The CDR3: CASSPTLAADYEQYF. The CDR3 nucleotides read TGTGCCAGCAGTCCAACCCTAGCGGCAGACTACGAGCAGTACTTC.

This chain uses TRBV5-6 with TRBJ1-2, with 8 bases lining up with TRBD1. The CDR3 is 15 residues long. Germline lookup yields CDR1 SGHDT and CDR2 YYEEEE. V shed 2 bases, J shed 1 base, and the junction held 4 bases outside the gene matches. The CDR3 is CASSFGTGFNYGYTF. The CDR3 DNA sequence: TGTGCCAGCAGCTTTGGGACAGGATTTAACTATGGCTACACCTTC. Looking up the rest from reference TRBV5-6 and TRBJ1-2 gives the full variable domain: DAGVTQSPTHLIKTRGQQVTLRCSPKSGHDTVSWYQQALGQGPQFIFQYYEEEERQRGNFPDRFSGHQFPNYSSELNVNALLLGDSALYLCASSFGTGFNYGYTFGSGTRLTVV.

The chain recombines TRBV12-1 with TRBJ2-2; no check of the table's D call, TRBD2, against the DNA was made. TRBV12-1 is a pseudogene segment. This CDR3 spans 19 amino acids. CDR3 sequence: CASSLPGLAGVTDTGELFF. The CDR3 DNA sequence: TGTGCCAGCAGCTTGCCGGGACTAGCGGGAGTAACGGACACCGGGGAGCTGTTTTTT.

The rearrangement uses TRBV5-5 and TRBJ2-2; D not certain. Trimming cost V 4 bases and J 6 bases, with 10 bases left between them. Germline V gene data show CDR1 as SGHKS and CDR2 as YYEKEE (reference sequence). This CDR3 contains 13 residues. CDR3 residues: CASSPDLAGELFF. The CDR3 DNA reads TGTGCCAGCAGCCCGGATCTTGCCGGGGAGCTGTTTTTT.

This chain joins TRBV11-2 and TRBJ2-2; D gene uncertain. This CDR3 has 15 residues. V lost 1 base to trimming and J lost 2 bases, with 8 bases between them. Germline V gene lookup returns CDR1 SGHAT and CDR2 FQNNGV. CDR3 sequence (DNA): TGTGCCAGCAGCTTAGGGATCAGCAACACCGGGGAGCTGTTTTTT. Its translation: CASSLGISNTGELFF.

The chain uses TRBV5-6 and TRBJ2-1; D might be TRBD2 (6 bases). The CDR3 covers 15 residues. V lost 3 bases to trimming and J lost 2 bases, with 12 bases between them. Germline assignment: CDR1 SGHDT and CDR2 YYEEEE. The CDR3 DNA sequence: TGTGCCAGCAGCTCTTTAGCGGAGACCTACAATGAGCAGTTCTTC. The encoded protein is CASSSLAETYNEQFF.

V and J are TRBV7-9 and TRBJ2-4; D remains unclear. Germline CDR1 SEHNR, CDR2 FQNEAQ (reference sequence). Trimming removed 4 bases at V and 8 bases at J, with 12 bases between. The CDR3 is 13 residues long. CDR3 sequence: CASSSGSLDIQYF. CDR3 nucleotide sequence: TGTGCCAGCAGCTCCGGCAGTCTTGACATTCAGTACTTC.

This rearrangement joins TRBV25-1 to TRBJ2-7; 7 positions match TRBD1. CDR3 size: 14 residues. Germline V CDR1 and CDR2: MGHDK, SYGVNS. Trimming cost V 6 bases and J 0 bases; bases outside gene matches: 5. The CDR3 region has the DNA TGTGCCAGCAGAGAACAGGGGTTCTCCTACGAGCAGTACTTC. It translates to CASREQGFSYEQYF.